The 23 T cell receptor beta chains in this list originate from one sample, sequenced in a study of CD8+ T cells in alopecia areata. The authors sorted pooled cutaneous lymph node cells using CD4, CD8alpha, NKG2D, NKG2ACE and other markers. As the sequencing template, cDNA was produced by extracting RNA and reverse transcribing it. Libraries were prepared by immunoSEQ multiplex PCR; TCRdb keeps only in-frame clonotypes and omits some of them. Reported are about 300,000 clones, none seen only once; the ten largest carry 0.9% to 1.5%. Sequenced material: CD4+ T cells sorted from a lymph node. These receptors were taken from a C3H/HeJ mouse with alopecia areata. MHC haplotype of the strain: H2-k.

Of note for this clone: Gene names are the mouse ones. Coverage ceases 4 residues before the CDR3 finishes, and the germline J gene fills in the end. This CDR3 is also generated by other DNA sequences in the sample. The V gene is TRBV13-2, the J gene TRBJ2-2; 7 nucleotides agree with TRBD1. V shed 2 bases, J shed 0 bases, and the junction held 1 base outside the gene matches. Germline V gene lookup returns CDR1 NNHNN and CDR2 SYGAGS (reference sequence). This CDR3 has 15 amino acids. The CDR3 sequence is CASGETGSNTGQLYF. The part of the CDR3 DNA that was read is TGTGCCAGCGGTGAGACAGGGTCAAACACCGGG.

This clone has more than one count but fewer than ten. These gene names are mouse names. CDR3 in amino acids: CASSDGRGGHAEQFF. The covered CDR3 bases are TGTGCCAGCAGTGATGGACGGGGGGGACATGCT. This chain joins TRBV13-3 and TRBJ2-1; 7 positions match TRBD2. The sequenced fragment ends 4 residues before the CDR3 boundary, so the rest is inferred from the germline J gene. V lost 0 bases to trimming and J lost 5 bases; unmatched junction nucleotides: 5. The CDR3 runs 15 residues. Germline assignment: CDR1 NNHDY and CDR2 SYVADS.

This clone was detected only a few times. Mouse germline and gene names are used. The sequenced fragment ends 4 residues before the CDR3 boundary, so the rest is inferred from the germline J gene. The V and J genes are TRBV19 and TRBJ2-5, with TRBD2 matching over 9 bases. Germline V gene sequence: CDR1 FNHDT, CDR2 SITEND (reference sequence). The CDR3 covers 15 residues. The V and J ends lost 1 base and 3 bases, in that order; junction bases with no gene match: 3. The sequenced part of the CDR3 DNA is TGTGCCAGCAGTATACTCTGGGGGGGGCAAGAC. Protein sequence: CASSILWGGQD. Given in full, the CDR3 is CASSILWGGQDTQYF. The full variable domain, with the rest looked up from reference TRBV19 and TRBJ2-5, is GGIITQTPKFLIGQEGQKLTLKCQQNFNHDTMYWYRQDSGKGLRLIYYSITENDLQKGDLSEGYDASREKKSSFSLTVTSAQKNEMAVFLCASSILWGGQDTQYFGPGTRLLVL.

This clone was detected only a few times. The gene symbols are mouse symbols. The part of the CDR3 DNA that was read is TGTGCCAGCAGCCCCGGGACACAAAAC. Amino acids: CASSPGTQN. The CDR3 in its entirety is CASSPGTQNTLYF. This chain connects TRBV19 to TRBJ2-4; possible D gene TRBD1, 6 bases. The read terminates 4 residues ahead of where the CDR3 ends, so the germline J gene completes it. Germline V gene lookup returns CDR1 FNHDT and CDR2 SITEND (reference sequence). This CDR3 is built from 13 residues. Trimming stripped 5 bases from V and 3 bases from J, with 10 bases between.

A remark on this clone: Here the gene names and germline are mouse. This sample also contains other DNA sequences that code for the same CDR3. The CDR3 spells CTCSARQNTEVFF. The covered CDR3 bases are TGCACCTGCAGTGCCAGGCAGAACACA. This rearrangement joins TRBV1 to TRBJ1-1; D remains unclear. The missing CDR3 end, 4 residues past where the read stops, is filled in from the germline J gene. Germline CDR1 reads NSQYPW; CDR2 reads LRSPGD (reference sequence). The CDR3 spans 13 residues. V was cut by 3 bases and J by 0 bases, with 5 bases left in between.

This clone was seen a few times. Each gene name is a mouse one. The CDR3 end is not reached by the read, which stops 4 residues before it; the germline J gene fills it in. This sample also contains other DNA sequences that code for the same CDR3. V and J are TRBV1 and TRBJ2-3, with a possible D match to TRBD2 (6 bases). This CDR3 comprises 15 residues. Germline CDR1 is NSQYPW and CDR2 is LRSPGD (reference sequence). V lost 1 base to trimming and J lost 0 bases, with 8 bases between them. The CDR3 DNA, read in part, is TGCACCTGCAGTGCAGTGGGGACTAGTGCAGAA. This gives the protein CTCSAVGTSAE. The entire CDR3 sequence reads CTCSAVGTSAETLYF.

Remarks on this clone: The genes are named according to mouse. The CDR3 end falls 4 residues outside the read, so it is completed with the germline J gene. Other DNA sequences in this specimen translate into the identical CDR3. V and J are TRBV5 and TRBJ1-1, with a possible D match to TRBD1 (5 bases). The CDR3 is 15 residues long. Trimming left V 0 bases short and J 1 base short, with 9 bases between. Germline V CDR1 and CDR2: LGHNA, YNLKQL (reference sequence). CDR3 DNA, as far as it was read: TGTGCCAGCAGCCAAGATGGGGGAGGGAACACA. Its translation: CASSQDGGGNT. The entire CDR3 protein is CASSQDGGGNTEVFF.

This clone has a handful of counts. The germline and genes are mouse ones. Read data end 3 residues before the CDR3 end; the end is taken from the germline J gene. V and J are TRBV12-1 and TRBJ1-6, with a tentative D call TRBD1 (5 bases). TRBJ1-6 is labeled an ORF, and its function is uncertain. This CDR3 spans 12 amino acids. Looked up from germline, CDR1 is SGHSN and CDR2 is HYEKVE. The V gene lost 6 bases and the J gene lost 7 bases, with 9 bases spanning the gap. The CDR3 loop reads CASPGGNSPLYF. The DNA read from the CDR3 is TGTGCCAGCCCGGGGGGAAATTCGCCC.

Remarks on this clone: Each gene name is a mouse one. The read ends 4 residues before the CDR3 terminus; that terminus is restored from the germline J gene. The chain employs TRBV29 and TRBJ2-5, with a weak D call TRBD1 (6 bases). The germline V gene encodes CDR1 MSHET and CDR2 SYDVDS. CDR3 size: 14 residues. Incomplete CDR3 DNA: TGTGCTAGCAGTCCCCAGGGGCGCGGGGAC. Translating it yields CASSPQGRGD. The CDR3 in full is CASSPQGRGDTQYF.

This clone was found many times. The genes are named according to mouse. Sequencing ends 4 residues short of the CDR3 end; the germline J gene provides the rest. This sequence joins TRBV17 and TRBJ2-2, with TRBD1 as a possible D gene (6 bases). Germline V gives CDR1 MNHDT, CDR2 YYDKIL. Deletions cut 6 bases from V and 2 bases from J, with 7 bases between. The CDR3 length is 13 residues. CDR3: CASRRGNTGQLYF. The sequenced CDR3 bases are TGTGCTAGCAGAAGGGGGAACACCGGG.

This clone was seen only a few times. Gene names denote mouse genes. The read ends 4 residues before the CDR3 terminus; that terminus is restored from the germline J gene. V gene TRBV17 combines with J gene TRBJ2-1; no firm D call. The CDR3 is 14 residues long. V lost 3 bases and J lost 0, with 6 bases in between. Germline values: CDR1 MNHDT, CDR2 YYDKIL. The DNA read from the CDR3 is TGTGCTAGCAGTAGTCACAATAACTATGCT. It translates to CASSSHNNYA. The CDR3 in full is CASSSHNNYAEQFF.

About this clone: The germline and genes are mouse ones. The CDR3 is cut off 4 residues early in the read; its end comes from the germline J gene. This chain connects TRBV19 to TRBJ2-1; 8 bases line up with TRBD2. Germline V lookup: CDR1 FNHDT, CDR2 SITEND (reference sequence). The CDR3 is 14 residues long. The V gene end was trimmed by 5 bases and the J gene end by 4 bases; junction bases not matched to a gene: 5. The covered CDR3 bases are TGTGCCAGCAGCAAGACTGGGGCGTATGCT. This codes for CASSKTGAYA. Given in full, the CDR3 is CASSKTGAYAEQFF.

With regard to this clone: The genes and germline here are from mouse. The DNA ends 4 residues before the CDR3 does, and the rest of the CDR3 is filled in from the germline J gene. The rearrangement links TRBV5 to TRBJ2-7; a weak D match, TRBD1 (6 bases). The V gene lost 2 bases and the J gene lost 2 bases, with 10 bases spanning the gap. Germline V CDR1 and CDR2: LGHNA, YNLKQL (reference sequence). The CDR3 runs to 14 residues. Incomplete CDR3 DNA: TGTGCCAGCAGCCAAACAGGGAGGACCTAT. It translates to CASSQTGRTY. The whole CDR3 is CASSQTGRTYEQYF.

This clone was detected a few times. The genes and germline here are from mouse. The observed sequence ends 4 residues before the CDR3 terminus, with the missing tail filled in from the germline J gene. The rearrangement uses TRBV13-3 and TRBJ2-7, with D unresolved. The length of the CDR3 is 15 residues. Germline V gene data show CDR1 as NNHDY and CDR2 as SYVADS. Trimming removed 5 bases at V and 0 bases at J, with 15 bases between. The covered CDR3 bases are TGTGCCAGCAGCCGTGACAACCCTAGCTCCTAT. Translation gives CASSRDNPSSY. The full CDR3 protein reads CASSRDNPSSYEQYF.

Turning to this clone: The gene symbols are mouse symbols. The CDR3 is cut off 4 residues early in the read; its end comes from the germline J gene. This specimen includes other DNA sequences encoding the same CDR3. The chain uses TRBV19 and TRBJ2-3; 7 positions match TRBD1. The CDR3 runs 15 residues. With V trimmed by 2 bases and J by 0 bases, 3 bases remained unmatched. The V gene's germline CDR1 is FNHDT and CDR2 SITEND (reference sequence). Partial CDR3 DNA: TGTGCCAGCAGTATCGTACAGGGGAGTGCAGAA. Protein: CASSIVQGSAE. The full CDR3 protein is CASSIVQGSAETLYF.

Of note for this clone: The listed genes are named as in mouse. The read ends 4 residues before the CDR3 terminus; that terminus is restored from the germline J gene. V gene TRBV19 combines with J gene TRBJ1-1, with D possibly TRBD1 on 6 matching bases. There are 14 residues in the CDR3. The germline V gene encodes CDR1 FNHDT and CDR2 SITEND (reference sequence). Trimming stripped 4 bases from V and 0 bases from J, with 10 bases between. The sequenced CDR3 bases are TGTGCCAGCAGTGCACAGGGTGCAAACACA. It translates to CASSAQGANT. The whole CDR3 sequence is CASSAQGANTEVFF.

Only a few counts were recorded for this clone. Each gene name is a mouse one. The read ends 4 residues shy of where the CDR3 ends; the end is completed using the germline J gene. Other nucleotide sequences from this sample produce the same CDR3. The chain has TRBV13-3 and TRBJ2-3; TRBD2 aligns across 8 bases. The germline V gene has CDR1 NNHDY and CDR2 SYVADS. The CDR3 is 15 amino acids. Trimming removed 5 bases from V and 0 bases from J; junction bases left unmatched: 5. CDR3 region: CASRDTGGSAETLYF. Partial CDR3 DNA: TGTGCCAGCAGGGATACTGGGGGTAGTGCAGAA.

This clone has a handful of counts. Germline and genes: mouse. The read falls 4 residues short of the CDR3 end, and the missing part is taken from the germline J gene. The V gene is TRBV19, the J gene TRBJ2-7; TRBD2 matches at 11 bases. V lost 3 bases and J lost 1; bases outside the gene matches: 9. Germline lookup yields CDR1 FNHDT and CDR2 SITEND (reference sequence). There are 17 residues in the CDR3. Partial CDR3 DNA: TGTGCCAGCAGTACCCCCCCCGGGACTGGGGGTTCCTAT. Protein sequence: CASSTPPGTGGSY. The whole CDR3 protein reads CASSTPPGTGGSYEQYF.

With respect to this clone: Gene names are the mouse ones. Read coverage stops 4 residues before the CDR3 terminus; the germline J gene supplies the remainder. The same CDR3 is also encoded by other DNA sequences in this sample. The rearrangement joins TRBV1 to TRBJ2-1; 13 bases align to TRBD2. V shed 3 bases and J 5 bases; nucleotides not matched to a gene: 1. The length of the CDR3 is 15 residues. Per the germline V gene, CDR1 is NSQYPW and CDR2 is LRSPGD (reference sequence). The CDR3 bases that were read are TGCACCTGCAGTGCCGGGACTGGGGGGGATGCT. Residues: CTCSAGTGGDA. The complete CDR3 protein is CTCSAGTGGDAEQFF.

Note on this clone: The gene symbols are mouse symbols. With the read ending 4 residues before the CDR3 end, the germline J gene is used to fill in that end. The V call is TRBV13-2, the J call TRBJ1-2, with TRBD1 identical over 9 bases. The CDR3 is 15 amino acids. V dropped 2 bases and J dropped 3; count of bases not matched to a gene: 5. The germline V gene has CDR1 NNHNN and CDR2 SYGAGS (reference sequence). The part of the CDR3 DNA that was read is TGTGCCAGCGGTGAGCCCGGGACAGGGTACTCC. Translation: CASGEPGTGYS. The whole CDR3 region reads CASGEPGTGYSDYTF.

This clone was counted only a few times. Mouse gene names apply. Read data end 4 residues before the CDR3 end; the end is taken from the germline J gene. This chain uses TRBV5 with TRBJ2-7, with a possible D match to TRBD1 (6 bases). Germline assignment: CDR1 LGHNA and CDR2 YNLKQL (reference sequence). This CDR3 region has 13 residues. CDR3: CASSAQGLYEQYF. CDR3 bases read: TGTGCCAGCAGCGCACAGGGCCTTTAT.

Concerning this clone: Any gene name here is a mouse gene name. The DNA ends 4 residues before the CDR3 does, and the rest of the CDR3 is filled in from the germline J gene. J is TRBJ2-1 and V is TRBV19; a possible D gene is TRBD1 (6 bases). Germline assignment: CDR1 FNHDT and CDR2 SITEND (reference sequence). The CDR3 extends over 14 amino acids. Trimming took 2 bases from V and 3 from J, leaving 9 bases between them. Incomplete CDR3 DNA: TGTGCCAGCAGTATGAGGGGGACCTATGCT. Its protein is CASSMRGTYA. In full, the CDR3 reads CASSMRGTYAEQFF.

In the case of this clone: Mouse names are used for the genes. The read finishes 4 residues shy of the CDR3 end, and the germline J gene is used to complete it. The chain couples TRBV17 to TRBJ2-5; TRBD2 matches 8 bases. Looked up from germline, CDR1 is MNHDT and CDR2 is YYDKIL. This CDR3 is built from 14 residues. Trimming at V came to 6 bases and at J to 0 bases, leaving 2 bases not matched to a gene. The CDR3: CASRVGGNQDTQYF. The DNA read from the CDR3 is TGTGCTAGCAGGGTGGGGGGGAACCAAGAC.